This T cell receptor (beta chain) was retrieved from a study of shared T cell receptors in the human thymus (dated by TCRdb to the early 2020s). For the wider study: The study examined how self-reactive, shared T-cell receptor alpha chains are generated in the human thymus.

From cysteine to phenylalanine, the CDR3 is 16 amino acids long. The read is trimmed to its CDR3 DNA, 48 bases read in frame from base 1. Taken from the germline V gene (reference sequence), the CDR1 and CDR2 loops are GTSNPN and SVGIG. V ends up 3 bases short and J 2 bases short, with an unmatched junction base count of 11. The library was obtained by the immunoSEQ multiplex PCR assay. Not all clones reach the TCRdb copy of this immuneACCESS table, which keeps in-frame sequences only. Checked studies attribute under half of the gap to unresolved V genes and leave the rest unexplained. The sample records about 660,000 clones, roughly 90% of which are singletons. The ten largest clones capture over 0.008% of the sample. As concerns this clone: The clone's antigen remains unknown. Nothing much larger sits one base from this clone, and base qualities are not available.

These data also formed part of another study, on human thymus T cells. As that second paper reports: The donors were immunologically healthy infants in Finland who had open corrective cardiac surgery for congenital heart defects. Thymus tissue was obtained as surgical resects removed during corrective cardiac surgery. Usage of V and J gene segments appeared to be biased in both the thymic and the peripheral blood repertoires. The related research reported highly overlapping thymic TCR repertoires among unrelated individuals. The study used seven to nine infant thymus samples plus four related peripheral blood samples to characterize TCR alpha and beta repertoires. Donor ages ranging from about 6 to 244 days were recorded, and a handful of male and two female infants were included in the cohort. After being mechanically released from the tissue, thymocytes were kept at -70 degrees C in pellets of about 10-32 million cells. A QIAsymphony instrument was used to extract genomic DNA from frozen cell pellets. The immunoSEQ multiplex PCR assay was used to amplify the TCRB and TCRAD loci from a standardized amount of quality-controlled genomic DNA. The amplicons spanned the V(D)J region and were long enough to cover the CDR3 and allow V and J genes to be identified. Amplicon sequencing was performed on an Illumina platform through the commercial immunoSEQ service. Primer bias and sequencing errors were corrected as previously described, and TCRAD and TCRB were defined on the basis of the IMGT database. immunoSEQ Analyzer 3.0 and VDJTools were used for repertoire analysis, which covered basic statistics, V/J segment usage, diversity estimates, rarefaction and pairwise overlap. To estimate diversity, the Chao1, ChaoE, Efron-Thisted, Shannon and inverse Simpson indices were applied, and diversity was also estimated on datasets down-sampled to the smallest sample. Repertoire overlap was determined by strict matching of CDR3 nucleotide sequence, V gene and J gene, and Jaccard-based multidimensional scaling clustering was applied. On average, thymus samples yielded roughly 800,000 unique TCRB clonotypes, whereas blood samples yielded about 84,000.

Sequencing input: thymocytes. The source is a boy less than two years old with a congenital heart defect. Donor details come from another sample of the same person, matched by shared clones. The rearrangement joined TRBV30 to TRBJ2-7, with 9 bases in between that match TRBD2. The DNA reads TGTGCCTGGAGCTACTCTCAGCGGGAGGAGGCCTACGAGCAGTACTTC. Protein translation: CAWSYSQREEAYEQYF.